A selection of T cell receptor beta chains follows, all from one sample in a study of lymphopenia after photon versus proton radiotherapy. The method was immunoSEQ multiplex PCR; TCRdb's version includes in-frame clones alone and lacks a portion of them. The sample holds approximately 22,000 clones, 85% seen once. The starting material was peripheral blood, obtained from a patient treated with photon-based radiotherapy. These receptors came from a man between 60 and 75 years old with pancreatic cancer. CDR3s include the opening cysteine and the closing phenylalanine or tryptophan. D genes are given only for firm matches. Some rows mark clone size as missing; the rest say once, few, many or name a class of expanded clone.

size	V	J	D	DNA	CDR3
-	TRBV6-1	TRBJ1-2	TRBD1	TGTGCCAGCAGGATCGACAGGGGATATGATGGCTACACCTTC	CASRIDRGYDGYTF
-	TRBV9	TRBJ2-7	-	TGTGCCAGCAGCGTAGATGGGGGGCTCGAGCAGTACTTC	CASSVDGGLEQYF
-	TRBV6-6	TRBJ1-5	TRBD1	TGTGCCAGCAGCCGGGGACAGGGGGGGGAGCCCCAGCATTTT	CASSRGQGGEPQHF
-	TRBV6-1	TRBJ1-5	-	TGTGCCAGCAGTGAGACGTGGGCAAATCAGCCCCAGCATTTT	CASSETWANQPQHF
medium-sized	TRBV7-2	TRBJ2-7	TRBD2	TGTGCCAGCAGACCCCTAGGCGGGGGGCCCACCTACGAGCAGTACTTC	CASRPLGGGPTYEQYF
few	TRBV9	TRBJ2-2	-	TGTGCCAGCAGCCAATTACAGGGAACCGGGGAGCTGTTTTTT	CASSQLQGTGELFF
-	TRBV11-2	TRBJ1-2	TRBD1	TGTGCCAGCAGCCCGACAGGGCGATGGTATGGCTACACCTTC	CASSPTGRWYGYTF
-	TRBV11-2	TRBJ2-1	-	TGTGCCAGCAGCTTAGTCTCTGTGCGGGGGCGTCCGAATGAGCAGTTCTTC	CASSLVSVRGRPNEQFF
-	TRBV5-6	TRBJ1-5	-	TGTGCCAGCAGCTTGGCCTCCGGGTGGCCCCAGCATTTT	CASSLASGWPQHF
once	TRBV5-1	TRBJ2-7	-	TGCGCCAGCAGCTTGGTGCGCGGGGGCTCAGACGAGCAGTACTTC	CASSLVRGGSDEQYF
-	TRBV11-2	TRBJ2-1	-	TGTGCCAGCAGCGACCGACGTAGAGGGTACAATGAGCAGTTCTTC	CASSDRRRGYNEQFF
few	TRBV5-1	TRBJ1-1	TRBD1	TGCGCCAGCAGCCAAACAGGGGGCACTGAAGCTTTCTTT	CASSQTGGTEAFF
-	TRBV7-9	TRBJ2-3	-	TGTGCCAGCAGCACACTAGTGACAGATACGCAGTATTTT	CASSTLVTDTQYF
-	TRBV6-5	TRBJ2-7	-	TGTGCCAGCAGGACAGGAGTTAGTTACGAGCAGTACTTC	CASRTGVSYEQYF
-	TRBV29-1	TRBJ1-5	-	TGCAGCGTTCAGGACAGTACCGATAGCAATCAGCCCCAGCATTTT	CSVQDSTDSNQPQHF
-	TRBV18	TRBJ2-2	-	TGTGCCAGCTCACCACGGGGAATCGGGGAGCTGTTTTTT	CASSPRGIGELFF
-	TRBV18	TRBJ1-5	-	TGTGCCAGCTCACCCGGCGGGAATCAGCCCCAGCATTTT	CASSPGGNQPQHF
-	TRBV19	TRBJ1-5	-	TGTGCCAGTAGTTTCAGGGGTCAGCCCCAGCATTTT	CASSFRGQPQHF
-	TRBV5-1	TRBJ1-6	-	TGCGCCAGCAGCGAGACCAGAGTTCTTAGCTCCTATAATTCACCCCTCCACTTT	CASSETRVLSSYNSPLHF
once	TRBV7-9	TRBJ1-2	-	TGTGCCAGCAGCTTAGCCCGGGAGATGGCCTTC	CASSLAREMAF
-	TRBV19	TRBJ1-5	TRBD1	TGTGCCAGTAACCGACAGGGCTATCAGCCCCAGCATTTT	CASNRQGYQPQHF
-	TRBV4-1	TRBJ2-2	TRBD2	TGCGCCAGCAGAAGACTAGCGGGGGGGAACACCGGGGAGCTGTTTTTT	CASRRLAGGNTGELFF
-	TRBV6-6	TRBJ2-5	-	TGTGCCAGCAGCCGAGGGTGGGGGGTGGAGACCCAGTACTTC	CASSRGWGVETQYF
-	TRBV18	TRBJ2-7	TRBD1	TGTGCCAGCTCACCCCCAGACAGGGGCCTCTCCTACGAGCAGTACTTC	CASSPPDRGLSYEQYF
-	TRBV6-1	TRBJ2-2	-	TGTGCCAGCAGGCTGCAAGTCGAGACCGGGGAGCTGTTTTTT	CASRLQVETGELFF
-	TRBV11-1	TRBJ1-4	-	TGTGCCAGCAGCTTATTAACCGGGGGAGGGGAAAAACTGTTTTTT	CASSLLTGGGEKLFF
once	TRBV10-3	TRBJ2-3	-	TGTGCCATCAGTGAGTCCTCCAGCCCCGCAGATACGCAGTATTTT	CAISESSSPADTQYF
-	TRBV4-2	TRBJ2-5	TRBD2	TGTGCCAGCAGCCAAGATCCGAGTCGAGTGGCGGGGGGGGCCAGAGAGACCCAGTACTTC	CASSQDPSRVAGGARETQYF
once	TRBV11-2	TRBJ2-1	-	TGTGCCAGCAGCTTACGTAGCAGCAATGAGCAGTTCTTC	CASSLRSSNEQFF
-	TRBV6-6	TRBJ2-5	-	TGTGCCAGCAGTTACGGGACCCTGTCGACCCAGTACTTC	CASSYGTLSTQYF
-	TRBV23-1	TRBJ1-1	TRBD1	TGCGCCAGCAGTCAAAGGACAGGGCGGAACACTGAAGCTTTCTTT	CASSQRTGRNTEAFF
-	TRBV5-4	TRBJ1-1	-	TGTGCCAGCAGCCCGGAGGGGGGTGGACAGGAAGCTTTCTTT	CASSPEGGGQEAFF
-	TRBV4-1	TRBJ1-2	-	TGCGCCAGCAGCCAAGATCGGGGGGGTGGTGGCTACACCTTC	CASSQDRGGGGYTF
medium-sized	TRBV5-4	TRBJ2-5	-	TGTGCCAGCAGCTTGGAGAGTTCAGGGCAAGAGACCCAGTACTTC	CASSLESSGQETQYF
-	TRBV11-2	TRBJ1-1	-	TGTGCCAGCAGCTTAGTGGTCGGGGGGGTTTCCAGAACTGAAGCTTTCTTT	CASSLVVGGVSRTEAFF
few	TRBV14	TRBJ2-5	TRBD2	TGTGCCAGCAGCCTTAGAGCGGGGAGAGAGACCCAGTACTTC	CASSLRAGRETQYF
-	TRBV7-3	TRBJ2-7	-	TGTGCCAGCAGCCCGACCGGGACCTCAAACTACGAGCAGTACTTC	CASSPTGTSNYEQYF
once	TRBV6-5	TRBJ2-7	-	TGTGCCAGCAGTATCCGGACAAGGGCCTACGAGCAGTACTTC	CASSIRTRAYEQYF
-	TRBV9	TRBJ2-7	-	TGTGCCAGCAGCCCATCGTTTTGGCGCCACGAGCAGTACTTC	CASSPSFWRHEQYF
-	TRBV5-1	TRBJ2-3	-	TGCGCCAGCAGCTTGGGGGGGAACACAGATACGCAGTATTTT	CASSLGGNTDTQYF
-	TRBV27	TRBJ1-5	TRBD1	TGTGCCAGCAGCACAGGGGCATATAGCAATCAGCCCCAGCATTTT	CASSTGAYSNQPQHF
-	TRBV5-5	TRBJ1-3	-	TGTGCCAGCAGCCAAGGCCCGGAAACTGGAAACACCATATATTTT	CASSQGPETGNTIYF
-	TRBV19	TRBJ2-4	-	TGTGCCAGTAGTATCGGGGTGACTGCCATTCAGTACTTC	CASSIGVTAIQYF
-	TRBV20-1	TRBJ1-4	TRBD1	TGCAGTGCTACCCGACAGGGCGTTTTGTTTTTT	CSATRQGVLFF
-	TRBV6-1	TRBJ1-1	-	TGTGCCAGCAACACAGGCTCCCCGGGGGCTTTCTTT	CASNTGSPGAFF
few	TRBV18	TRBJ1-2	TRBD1	TGTGCCAGCTCACCAGGGACAGGGGTAGTTGGCTACACCTTC	CASSPGTGVVGYTF
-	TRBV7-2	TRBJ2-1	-	TGTGCCAGCAGCCTAGCCGGGGGGCCGAGGTCTGAGCAGTTCTTC	CASSLAGGPRSEQFF